This T cell receptor beta chain was captured by sequencing in a study of OX40 agonist ivuxolimab in advanced cancers. Overall study context: Every 2 weeks, patients got intravenous ivuxolimab at one of six dose levels (0.01-10 mg/kg).

TCRdb keeps only in-frame clones here, not all; method: immunoSEQ multiplex PCR. The sample has about 70,000 clones; about nine tenths are singletons. General study findings and limits: In the 0.1 to 3.0 mg/kg range, CD4+ and CD8+ blood T cells had expanded clonally by week 6.

Remarks on this clone: Its antigen remains unknown.

This receptor was obtained from an adult with an advanced solid tumor such as melanoma, head and neck, liver or kidney cancer. The specimen comprised CD4+ or CD8+ T cells sorted from blood, sampled in a trial of the OX40 agonist ivuxolimab.

CDR3 residues: CASSLEDEQYF. The CDR3 DNA follows: TGTGCCAGCAGTTTAGAGGACGAGCAGTACTTC. The chain has TRBV28 and TRBJ2-7, with unresolved D. This CDR3 is 11 amino acids long. Germline assignment: CDR1 MDHEN and CDR2 SYDVKM. The germline V and J ends were trimmed by 2 bases and 5 bases, with 4 bases remaining between them.